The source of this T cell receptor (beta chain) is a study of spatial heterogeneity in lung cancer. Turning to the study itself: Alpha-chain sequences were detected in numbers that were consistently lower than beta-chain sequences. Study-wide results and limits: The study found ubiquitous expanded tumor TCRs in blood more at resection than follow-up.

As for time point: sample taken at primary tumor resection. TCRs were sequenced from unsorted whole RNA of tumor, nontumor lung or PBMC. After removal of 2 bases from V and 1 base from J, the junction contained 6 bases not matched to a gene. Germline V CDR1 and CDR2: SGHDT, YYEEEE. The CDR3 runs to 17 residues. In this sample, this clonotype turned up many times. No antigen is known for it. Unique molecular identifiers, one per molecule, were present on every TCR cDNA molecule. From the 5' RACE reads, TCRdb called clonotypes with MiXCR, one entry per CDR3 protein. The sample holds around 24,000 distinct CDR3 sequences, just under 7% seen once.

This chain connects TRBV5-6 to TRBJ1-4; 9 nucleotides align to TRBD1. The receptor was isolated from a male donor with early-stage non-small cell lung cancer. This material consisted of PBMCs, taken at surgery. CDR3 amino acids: CASSFGTGLGTNEKLFF. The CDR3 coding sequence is TGTGCCAGCAGCTTCGGGACAGGGCTAGGAACTAATGAAAAACTGTTTTTT. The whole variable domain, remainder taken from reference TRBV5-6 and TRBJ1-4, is DAGVTQSPTHLIKTRGQQVTLRCSPKSGHDTVSWYQQALGQGPQFIFQYYEEEERQRGNFPDRFSGHQFPNYSSELNVNALLLGDSALYLCASSFGTGLGTNEKLFFGSGTQLSVL.